These 4 T cell receptor beta chains originate from one sample sequenced in a study of cytomegalovirus exposure and HLA in healthy donors. With 60 Vbeta and 13 Jbeta primers, the PCR was carried out. Repertoires were generated with immunoSEQ multiplex PCR, while TCRdb's copy carries only in-frame clones and drops some. The table shows roughly 150,000 clones, with 65% to 80% occurring only once. The sample consisted of PBMCs. The receptor set was obtained from a man aged 35-49 years in good health and CMV-seropositive.

This rearrangement joins TRBV10-3 to TRBJ1-5; maybe TRBD1 (6 bases). Germline values: CDR1 ENHRY, CDR2 SYGVKD. V shed 5 bases and J shed 1 base, with 12 bases lying between them. The CDR3 runs 15 residues. In DNA form, the CDR3 reads TGTGCCATCAGTCCGAACAGGGAGAGCAATCAGCCCCAGCATTTT. This encodes CAISPNRESNQPQHF.

As regards this clone: Other DNA sequences in this sample translate to the same CDR3. The chain joins TRBV5-6 to TRBJ2-3; D is possibly TRBD2 (5 bases). Germline V gene data show CDR1 as SGHDT and CDR2 as YYEEEE. CDR3 length equals 14 residues. Trimming removed 0 bases from V and 0 bases from J, with 5 bases in between. The CDR3 DNA follows: TGTGCCAGCAGCTTGGGCGGGAGCACAGATACGCAGTATTTT. It encodes CASSLGGSTDTQYF.

This clone was counted a few times. The CDR3: CASSLSQAGLREKLFF. The CDR3 nucleotides are TGTGCCAGCAGTTTGAGTCAGGCAGGTCTTAGGGAAAAACTGTTTTTT. The chain is built from TRBV28 and TRBJ1-4, with unresolved D. The CDR3 runs to 16 residues. Germline V lookup: CDR1 MDHEN, CDR2 SYDVKM. V shed 3 bases and J shed 8 bases, with 19 bases lying between them.

This clone was detected only a few times. V and J are TRBV4-2 and TRBJ2-1, with a weak D call TRBD2 (6 bases). The V gene lost 0 bases and the J gene lost 10 bases, with 13 bases spanning the gap. Germline CDR1 LGHNA, CDR2 YNFKEQ. The CDR3 is 14 amino acids. In DNA, the CDR3 is TGTGCCAGCAGCCAAGACCGGGAGTACAGAGAGCAGTTCTTC. Translation: CASSQDREYREQFF.